This T cell receptor beta chain was sequenced in a study of shared clonotypes between healthy human individuals. About the research overall: Three plates each covered CD4 naive and memory; CD8 naive two, CD8 memory one. Findings and limits, study-wide: Sampling covered nothing but blood. Tissue TCR repertoires likely differ from those found in blood.

In this sample, this clone turned up once. The antigen remains undetermined. CDR3 size: 15 residues. Per germline, CDR1 SGHRS and CDR2 YFSETQ. Germline trimming cut 0 bases from V and 4 bases from J; bases unmatched to any gene: 1. Clones were sequenced by immunoSEQ multiplex PCR, and TCRdb holds only the in-frame ones, with some missing. The repertoire consists of 2 million to 2.5 million clones, with nearly 97% occurring once and the leading ten covering over 0.1%. The source material was naive CD4+ T cells sorted from blood. Subset meaning: CD45RA+ positively selected. The chain employs TRBV5-1 and TRBJ2-6; 7 nucleotides agree with TRBD1. The receptor was derived from a man aged 18 to 30 in good health. The DNA for the CDR3 is TGCGCCAGCAGCTTGGGACAGGGAGGGGCCAACGTCCTGACTTTC. Translated: CASSLGQGGANVLTF. Together with reference TRBV5-1 and TRBJ2-6, the CDR3 gives the full variable domain: KAGVTQTPRYLIKTRGQQVTLSCSPISGHRSVSWYQQTPGQGLQFLFEYFSETQRNKGNFPGRFSGRQFSNSRSEMNVSTLELGDSALYLCASSLGQGGANVLTFGAGSRLTVL.